The 8 T cell receptor beta chains listed next were all sequenced from one sample in a study of human T cells and chemical hapten exposure. Time point defined: patch test 2, 6 weeks after DPC sensitization. The treatment was: therapeutic diphenylcyclopropenone sensitization with weekly scalp DPC. TCRdb itself ran the RACE reads through MiXCR, one entry per CDR3 protein. The data contain about 140,000 distinct CDR3 sequences, roughly 10% of them singletons. Here the sequenced sample was whole blood, taken in connection with sensitization to the hapten diphenylcyclopropenone (DPC). All receptors derive from a woman in her forties or fifties with alopecia areata. Some clones in this sample may be carry-over from other donors' samples.

This clonotype was recorded at least ten times. This chain joins TRBV2 and TRBJ2-3; D is unclear. From germline, CDR1 is SNHLY and CDR2 FYNNEI. The CDR3 runs 13 residues. V shed 2 bases and J shed 2 bases, with 5 bases lying between them. CDR3 region: CASSENPTDTQYF. The DNA of the CDR3 is TGTGCCAGCAGTGAAAACCCCACAGATACGCAGTATTTT.

As regards this clonotype: A much larger clone lies a single base off, so this may be a read error. The chain couples TRBV7-2 to TRBJ1-1, with 9 bases fitting TRBD1. V was clipped by 2 bases and J by 5 bases; unmatched bases: 3. CDR1 is SGHTA and CDR2 is FQGNSA in the germline V gene. CDR3 length: 14 residues. CDR3 in amino acids: CASSLWTGETEAFF. The DNA of the CDR3 is TGTGCCAGCAGCTTATGGACAGGGGAAACTGAAGCTTTCTTT.

CDR3 bases: TGTGCCAGCAGCTCGGGACTAGCGGGAGGACGCCGAGAGACCCAGTACTTC. This translates into CASSSGLAGGRRETQYF. This rearrangement joins TRBV5-6 to TRBJ2-5; 15 positions agree with TRBD2. Germline CDR1 is SGHDT and CDR2 is YYEEEE. This CDR3 spans 17 amino acids. With 3 bases clipped from V and 4 bases from J, the junction kept 7 bases outside the gene matches.

This clonotype was observed many times. This rearrangement joins TRBV5-1 to TRBJ2-1; 7 bases are shared with TRBD2. V shed 1 base and J 7 bases; nucleotides not matched to a gene: 8. In germline, CDR1 is SGHRS, CDR2 YFSETQ. The CDR3 has 15 amino acids. The CDR3 DNA reads TGCGCCAGCAGCTTGTGGGCGGGAGTGGGGAATGAGCAGTTCTTC. Its translation: CASSLWAGVGNEQFF. Combining the CDR3 with reference TRBV5-1 and TRBJ2-1 gives the whole variable domain KAGVTQTPRYLIKTRGQQVTLSCSPISGHRSVSWYQQTPGQGLQFLFEYFSETQRNKGNFPGRFSGRQFSNSRSEMNVSTLELGDSALYLCASSLWAGVGNEQFFGPGTRLTVL.

This clonotype was seen many times. J is TRBJ1-1 and V is TRBV7-2; 9 bases map to TRBD1. Trimming at V came to 5 bases and at J to 3 bases, leaving 7 bases not matched to a gene. This CDR3 has 15 amino acids. From germline, CDR1 is SGHTA and CDR2 FQGNSA. CDR3 protein: CASSGEQGAYTEAFF. The CDR3 DNA reads as TGTGCCAGCAGCGGTGAACAGGGGGCGTACACTGAAGCTTTCTTT. Supplemented by reference TRBV7-2 and TRBJ1-1, the full variable domain reads GAGVSQSPSNKVTEKGKDVELRCDPISGHTALYWYRQSLGQGLEFLIYFQGNSAPDKSGLPSDRFSAERTGGSVSTLTIQRTQQEDSAVYLCASSGEQGAYTEAFFGQGTRLTVV.

The J gene is TRBJ1-2, the V gene TRBV29-1; D not resolved. The CDR3 has 13 residues. Trimming pared 6 bases from V and 8 bases from J, leaving 19 bases between. CDR1 is SQVTM, CDR2 ANQGSEA, per germline. The CDR3 coding sequence is TGCAGCGTGAGGTCTACGGGAGGAGGCGGCTACACCTTC. Encoded protein: CSVRSTGGGGYTF. Combining the CDR3 with reference TRBV29-1 and TRBJ1-2 gives the whole variable domain SAVISQKPSRDICQRGTSLTIQCQVDSQVTMMFWYRQQPGQSLTLIATANQGSEATYESGFVIDKFPISRPNLTFSTLTVSNMSPEDSSIYLCSVRSTGGGGYTFGSGTRLTVV.

The CDR3: CASSYSSVGTDTQYF. The CDR3, as DNA: TGTGCCAGCAGTTACTCTAGCGTGGGCACAGATACGCAGTATTTT. The V call is TRBV7-9, the J call TRBJ2-3; tentatively, D is TRBD2 (6 bases). This CDR3 comprises 15 residues. From germline, CDR1 is SEHNR and CDR2 FQNEAQ (reference sequence). The V gene lost 6 bases and the J gene lost 1 base, with 14 bases spanning the gap. The whole variable domain, filled in from reference TRBV7-9 and TRBJ2-3, reads DTGVSQNPRHKITKRGQNVTFRCDPISEHNRLYWYRQTLGQGPEFLTYFQNEAQLEKSRLLSDRFSAERPKGSFSTLEIQRTEQGDSAMYLCASSYSSVGTDTQYFGPGTRLTVL.

This clonotype was detected a few times. The V call is TRBV3-1, the J call TRBJ2-4; TRBD1 aligns across 7 bases. CDR3 length: 18 residues. Per germline, CDR1 LGHDT and CDR2 YNNKEL (reference sequence). With V trimmed by 0 bases and J by 0 bases, 8 bases remained unmatched. The CDR3 nucleotides read TGTGCCAGCAGCCAAGAGAAACCGGGACAGATAGCCAAAAACATTCAGTACTTC. Protein: CASSQEKPGQIAKNIQYF.